The next 3 T cell receptor beta chains were all read from a single sample in a study of glioma-infiltrating T cells. TCR alpha and beta CDR3 regions were amplified from RNA using iRepertoire nested multiplex PCR. TCRdb fed the multiplex PCR reads into MiXCR, producing one record per CDR3 protein. The sample has some 93,000 distinct CDR3 sequences, 35% to 45% seen once; the top ten hold around two fifths. Sequencing input: glioma tissue, nonneoplastic brain tissue, or PBMCs (not recorded which). These receptors all stem from a human donor with low-grade glioma or glioblastoma, undergoing nonglioma brain surgery, or in good health (not recorded which).

Points on this clonotype: Mismatch with germline at one junction end may stem from a read error. This chain connects TRBV4-1 to TRBJ2-3; maybe TRBD2 (8 bases). Looked up from germline, CDR1 is MGHRA and CDR2 is YSYEKL. The CDR3 length is 15 residues. CDR3 DNA sequence: TGCGCCAGCAGCCCGGGACAGCGGGGGACAGATACGCGGTATTTT. This encodes CASSPGQRGTDTRYF.

This clonotype has ten or more counts. This chain joins TRBV20-1 and TRBJ1-1, with 8 positions matching TRBD1. Unmatched junction bases numbered 2, after V lost 8 bases and J lost 3 bases. Germline CDR1 is DFQATT and CDR2 is SNEGSKA (reference sequence). CDR3 size: 11 residues. The CDR3 reads CSSRGHTEAFF. DNA of the CDR3: TGCAGTTCCAGGGGGCACACTGAAGCTTTCTTT.

Note on this clonotype: The junction departs from the called germline gene at one end, perhaps through a read error. The V call is TRBV20-1, the J call TRBJ2-3; TRBD2 aligns across 8 bases. In germline, CDR1 is DFQATT, CDR2 SNEGSKA (reference sequence). The CDR3 is made up of 14 amino acids. For the CDR3, the DNA is TGCTGTGCTAGAGACAGCGGGAGTACGGATACGCAGTATTTT. Protein sequence: CCARDSGSTDTQYF.